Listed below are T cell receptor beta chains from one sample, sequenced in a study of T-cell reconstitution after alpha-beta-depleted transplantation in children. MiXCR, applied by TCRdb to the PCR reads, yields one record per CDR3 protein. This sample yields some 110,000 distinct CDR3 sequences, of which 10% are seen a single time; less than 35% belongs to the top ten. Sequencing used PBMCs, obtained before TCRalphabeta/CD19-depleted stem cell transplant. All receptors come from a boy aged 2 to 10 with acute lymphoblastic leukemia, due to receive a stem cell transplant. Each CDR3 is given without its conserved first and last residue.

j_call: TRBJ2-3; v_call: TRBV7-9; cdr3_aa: ASSLTVAHTQY
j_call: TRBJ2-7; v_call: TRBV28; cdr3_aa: ASANPGQGSYEQY
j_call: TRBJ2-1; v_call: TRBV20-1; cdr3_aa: SAREVGGPRSSYNEQF
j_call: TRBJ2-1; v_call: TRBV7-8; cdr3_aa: ASSLDLTGPASDEQF
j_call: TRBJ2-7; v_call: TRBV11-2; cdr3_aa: ASSLGQSVAYEQY
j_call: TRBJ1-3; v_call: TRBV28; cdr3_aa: ASSPRQISGNTIY
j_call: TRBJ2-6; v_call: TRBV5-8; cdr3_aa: ASSLGQVGANVLT
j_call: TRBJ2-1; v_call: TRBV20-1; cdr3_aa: SGRRREFDNEQF
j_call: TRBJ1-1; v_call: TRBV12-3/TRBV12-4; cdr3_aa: ACSLVQGVPEAF
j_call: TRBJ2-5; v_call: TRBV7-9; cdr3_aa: ASSFRIGRGDQETQY
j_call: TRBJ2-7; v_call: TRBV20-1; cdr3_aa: SAGGEGGMGPYEQY
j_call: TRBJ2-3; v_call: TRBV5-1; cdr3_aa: ASSLGYSSGSNPVTDTQY
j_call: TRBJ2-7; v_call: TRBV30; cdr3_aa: AWSVRGERN
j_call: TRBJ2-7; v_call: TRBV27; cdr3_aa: ASSRPRGAVYEQY
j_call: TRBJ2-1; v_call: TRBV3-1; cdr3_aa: ASSQRGGSSYNEQF
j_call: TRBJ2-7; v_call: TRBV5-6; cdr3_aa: ASSRGVSFHEQY
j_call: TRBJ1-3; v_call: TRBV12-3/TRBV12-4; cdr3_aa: ASSAPGVAGNTIY
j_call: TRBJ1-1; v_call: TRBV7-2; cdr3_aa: ASSRTWGSTEAF
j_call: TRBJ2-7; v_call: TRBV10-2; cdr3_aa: AIKTGGAGAYEQY
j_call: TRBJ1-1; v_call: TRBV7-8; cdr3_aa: ASRLITGVNNPEAF
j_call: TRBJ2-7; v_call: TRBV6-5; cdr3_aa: ASSWSDESYEQY
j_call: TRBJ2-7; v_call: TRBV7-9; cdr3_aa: ASSSQGLPYEQY
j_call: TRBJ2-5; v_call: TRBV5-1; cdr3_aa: ASASYGTGLRETQY
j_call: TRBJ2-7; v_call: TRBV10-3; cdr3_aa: AISERAGRNEQY
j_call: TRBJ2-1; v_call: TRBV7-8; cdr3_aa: ASSLASSGRANEQF
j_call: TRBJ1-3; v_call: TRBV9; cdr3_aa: ASSDPFSGTGEGNTIY
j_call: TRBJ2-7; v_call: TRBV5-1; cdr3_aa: ASSPGGDLAEQY
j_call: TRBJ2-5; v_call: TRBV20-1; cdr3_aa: SASYLTAGVTRGETQY
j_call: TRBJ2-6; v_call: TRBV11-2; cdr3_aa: ASSLRGQGYSGANVLT
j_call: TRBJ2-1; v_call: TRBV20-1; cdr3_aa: SARREASVYEQF
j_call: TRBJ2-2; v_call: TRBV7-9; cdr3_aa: ASTADRGRPGELF
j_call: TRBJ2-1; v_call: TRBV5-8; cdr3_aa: ASSGIRMTYNEQF
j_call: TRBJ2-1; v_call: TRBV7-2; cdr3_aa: ASSYMGGGRANEQF
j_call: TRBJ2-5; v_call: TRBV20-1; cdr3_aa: SARTWGLGETQY
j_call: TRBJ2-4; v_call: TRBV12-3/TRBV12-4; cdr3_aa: ASSLAGLQNIQY
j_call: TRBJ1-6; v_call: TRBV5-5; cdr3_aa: ASSSHPGQGGSPLH
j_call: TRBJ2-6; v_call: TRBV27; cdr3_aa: ASSLSGFTGSGANVLT
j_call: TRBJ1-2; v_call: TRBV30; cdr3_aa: ASSQGTHDGYT
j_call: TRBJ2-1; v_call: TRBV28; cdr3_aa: ASRSSGLSYNEQF
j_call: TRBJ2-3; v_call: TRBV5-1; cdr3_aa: ASSLEVAATDTQY
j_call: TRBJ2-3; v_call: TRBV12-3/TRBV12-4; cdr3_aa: ASSGSGTSTDTQY
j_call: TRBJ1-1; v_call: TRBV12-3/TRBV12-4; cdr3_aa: ASTIKSLTEAF
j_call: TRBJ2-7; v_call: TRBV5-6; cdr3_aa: ASSFTGYYEQY
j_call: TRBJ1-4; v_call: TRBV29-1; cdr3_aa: SVEQGARGKLF
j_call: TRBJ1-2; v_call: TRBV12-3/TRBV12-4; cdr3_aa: ASSLAGTGNYGYT
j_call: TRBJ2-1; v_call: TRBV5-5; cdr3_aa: ASSPFGGRADEQF
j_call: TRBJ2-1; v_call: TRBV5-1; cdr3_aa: ASSFQQGTNEQF
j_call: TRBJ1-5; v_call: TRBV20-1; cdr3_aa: SARDPRGGNQPQH
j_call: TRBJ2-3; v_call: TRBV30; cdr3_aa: ASCVESGVRGPDTQY
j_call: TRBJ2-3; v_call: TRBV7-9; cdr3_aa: ASSLPLVHTQY
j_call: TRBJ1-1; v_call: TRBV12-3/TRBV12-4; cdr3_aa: ASSETRTGDTEAF
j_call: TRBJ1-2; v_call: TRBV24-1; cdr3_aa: ATSTGTNYGYT
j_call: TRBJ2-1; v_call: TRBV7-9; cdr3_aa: ASSSTTGRSYNEQF